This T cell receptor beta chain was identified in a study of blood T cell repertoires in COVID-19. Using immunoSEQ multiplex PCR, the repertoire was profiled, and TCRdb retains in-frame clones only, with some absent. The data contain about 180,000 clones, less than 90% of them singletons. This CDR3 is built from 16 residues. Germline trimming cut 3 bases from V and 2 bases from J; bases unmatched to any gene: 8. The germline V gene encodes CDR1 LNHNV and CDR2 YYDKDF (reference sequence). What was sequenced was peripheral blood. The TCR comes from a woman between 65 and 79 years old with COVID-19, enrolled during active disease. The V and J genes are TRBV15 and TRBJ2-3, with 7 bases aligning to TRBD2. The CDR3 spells CATSSRRAGDTDTQYF. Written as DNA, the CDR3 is TGTGCCACCAGCAGTCGGCGGGCGGGGGACACAGATACGCAGTATTTT.